The entry that follows covers one T cell receptor beta chain sequence. The data were obtained in a study of blood T cell repertoires in COVID-19. Turning to the study itself: There were acute and convalescent COVID-19 samples, and they came from the United States, Italy and Spain.

In the source study's methods: Estimation of nucleated cell counts was performed using reference gene primer amplification. Generated by immunoSEQ multiplex PCR, the TCRdb table keeps only in-frame clones and is missing some. V and J calls plus clone size are reproduced from that table; the DNA served to infer D and trimming. The sample has a few hundred thousand clones; approximately 89% are singletons. Trimming shortened V by 5 bases and J by 4 bases, and 15 bases separated the two germline ends. CDR1 and CDR2 from the germline V gene are SGHTA and FQGNSA. The CDR3 length is 15 residues. The sequence came from a man aged 35 to 55 who had recovered from COVID-19. The V and J genes are TRBV7-2 and TRBJ1-3; TRBD1 might be the D (6 bases). The sequenced material came from peripheral blood. The CDR3 nucleotides read TGTGCCAGCAGCGAACAGGGATTGGGGGGAAACACCATATATTTT. The encoded protein is CASSEQGLGGNTIYF.